This TCR beta chain emerged from a study of blood T cell repertoires in COVID-19. Study as a whole: Samples taken during acute and convalescent COVID-19 were collected in the United States, Italy and Spain.

CDR1 is GTSNPN and CDR2 is SVGIG in the germline V gene (reference sequence). The V end was cut by 4 bases, the J end by 10 bases, with 20 bases between. The CDR3 length is 15 residues. Libraries were prepared by immunoSEQ multiplex PCR; TCRdb keeps only in-frame clonotypes and omits some of them. The table has 220,000 or so clones, 84% seen once; the top ten hold less than 2.5%. The J gene is TRBJ1-6, the V gene TRBV30, with D tentatively TRBD1 (6 bases). The TCR originated in an older woman with acute or convalescent COVID-19. Source material: peripheral blood. The CDR3 DNA follows: TGTGCCTGGACCGGCCTCTCTCTGGGGGCGTCACCCCTCCACTTT. This gives the protein CAWTGLSLGASPLHF.